The 13 T cell receptor beta chains below all came from one sample that was sequenced in a study of cytomegalovirus exposure and HLA in healthy donors. With 60 Vbeta and 13 Jbeta primers, the PCR was carried out. TCRdb keeps only in-frame clones here, not all; method: immunoSEQ multiplex PCR. The table has 150,000 to 200,000 clones, roughly 82% seen once; the top ten hold approximately 3%. What was sequenced was PBMCs. The receptors originated from a woman between 45 and 65 years old in good health and CMV-seropositive.

This clone turned up a few times. The genes are TRBV9 and TRBJ2-5; a possible D gene is TRBD2 (6 bases). CDR1 and CDR2 (germline): SGDLS, YYNGEE. Trimming left V 4 bases short and J 3 bases short, with 10 bases between. CDR3 size: 13 residues. The CDR3 bases are TGTGCCAGCAGCCTGGGACTCAAAGAGACCCAGTACTTC. Translating gives CASSLGLKETQYF.

The gene calls are TRBV11-2 and TRBJ2-1, with 8 positions matching TRBD1. V gave up 5 bases and J gave up 9 bases; unmatched junction bases: 12. This CDR3 is 15 amino acids long. The germline gives CDR1 SGHAT, CDR2 FQNNGV. In nucleotides, the CDR3 is TGTGCCAGCAGCCCTGGGACAGGCCCCAGGGGTGAGCAGTTCTTC. Translating gives CASSPGTGPRGEQFF.

The rearrangement joins TRBV6-6 to TRBJ2-1; 8 bases are shared with TRBD2. Trimming removed 5 bases from V and 7 bases from J; junction bases left unmatched: 7. Germline V gives CDR1 MNHNY, CDR2 SVGAGI (reference sequence). This CDR3 is built from 14 residues. The CDR3 reads CASSTTAGANEQFF. CDR3 DNA: TGTGCCAGCAGTACTACAGCGGGGGCAAATGAGCAGTTCTTC.

V gene TRBV6-5 combines with J gene TRBJ2-7; D perhaps matches TRBD1 (5 bases). Germline CDR1 and CDR2: MNHEY and SVGAGI. V was shortened by 4 bases and J by 0 bases, with 16 bases between the two germline ends. This CDR3 has 16 residues. CDR3 nucleotide sequence: TGTGCCAGCAGTTCTGGCCCTCCGACAGTCTCCTACGAGCAGTACTTC. Translating gives CASSSGPPTVSYEQYF.

The V call is TRBV6-1, the J call TRBJ1-2, with no clear D. The CDR3 is 12 amino acids. Trimming took off 11 bases at V and 2 bases at J, with 12 bases between the two ends. Per the germline V gene, CDR1 is MNHNS and CDR2 is SASEGT. The CDR3 region has the DNA TGTGCCCTAACAGAACAAAACTATGGCTACACCTTC. This translates into CALTEQNYGYTF.

The CDR3 is CASSIRLAGEQFF. The CDR3 DNA is TGTGCCAGTAGTATTAGACTAGCGGGGGAGCAGTTCTTC. The chain carries TRBV19 and TRBJ2-1, with 11 bases matching TRBD2. The CDR3 spans 13 residues. The germline V gene has CDR1 LNHDA and CDR2 SQIVND (reference sequence). V shed 3 bases and J 10 bases; nucleotides not matched to a gene: 2.

The chain couples TRBV25-1 to TRBJ2-7; possible D gene TRBD2, 6 bases. The germline V gene has CDR1 MGHDK and CDR2 SYGVNS. This CDR3 comprises 14 residues. Trimming took off 1 base at V and 5 bases at J, with 12 bases between the two ends. The CDR3 here is CASSESGVWNEQYF. The CDR3 nucleotides read TGTGCCAGCAGTGAATCGGGGGTTTGGAACGAGCAGTACTTC.

The chain carries TRBV10-3 and TRBJ1-6, with 7 nucleotides matching TRBD1. The germline CDR1 and CDR2 sequences are ENHRY and SYGVKD. The J segment lost 2 bases and the V segment lost 0 bases, leaving 4 bases of the junction unmatched. CDR3 size: 17 residues. CDR3 sequence: CAISESRQGPYNSPLHF. CDR3 DNA sequence: TGTGCCATCAGTGAGTCCCGACAGGGCCCCTATAATTCACCCCTCCACTTT.

This chain uses TRBV5-1 with TRBJ2-2, with D possibly TRBD1 on 6 matching bases. CDR1 is SGHRS, CDR2 YFSETQ, per germline. Trimming stripped 5 bases from V and 1 base from J, with 12 bases between. The length of the CDR3 is 15 residues. CDR3: CASRPPGQNTGELFF. In DNA form, the CDR3 reads TGCGCCAGCAGACCCCCGGGACAGAACACCGGGGAGCTGTTTTTT.

V gene TRBV10-3 combines with J gene TRBJ1-2; D remains ambiguous. Trimming left V 4 bases short and J 8 bases short, with 14 bases between. Germline lookup yields CDR1 ENHRY and CDR2 SYGVKD. There are 13 residues in the CDR3. The CDR3 nucleotides read TGTGCCATCAGTGGCCCCCGCATGAGGGGCTACACCTTC. It is translated as CAISGPRMRGYTF.

The chain couples TRBV5-5 to TRBJ1-4, with D perhaps TRBD1 (5 bases). This CDR3 region has 15 residues. With 6 bases removed from V and 6 bases from J, the gap between germline ends came to 18 bases. Germline values: CDR1 SGHKS, CDR2 YYEKEE (reference sequence). DNA for the CDR3: TGTGCCAGCACCCCCGGGGGGACTAATGATGAAAAACTGTTTTTT. Amino acid sequence: CASTPGGTNDEKLFF.

In its sample, this clone was seen a few times. This chain connects TRBV6-1 to TRBJ2-1; tentative D call: TRBD1 (6 bases). Germline loops: CDR1 MNHNS, CDR2 SASEGT. This CDR3 has 13 amino acids. With 6 bases removed from V and 7 bases from J, the gap between germline ends came to 13 bases. The CDR3 DNA reads TGTGCCAGCAGCCTCCAGGGGTTTAATGAGCAGTTCTTC. Its protein is CASSLQGFNEQFF.

This clone was seen a few times. This sequence joins TRBV7-9 and TRBJ1-4; 10 positions match TRBD1. Germline loops: CDR1 SEHNR, CDR2 FQNEAQ (reference sequence). The CDR3 runs 15 residues. V gave up 4 bases and J gave up 8 bases; unmatched junction bases: 7. The CDR3 sequence: CASSSQTGGQEKLFF. The CDR3 DNA follows: TGTGCCAGCAGCTCGCAGACAGGGGGCCAGGAAAAACTGTTTTTT.